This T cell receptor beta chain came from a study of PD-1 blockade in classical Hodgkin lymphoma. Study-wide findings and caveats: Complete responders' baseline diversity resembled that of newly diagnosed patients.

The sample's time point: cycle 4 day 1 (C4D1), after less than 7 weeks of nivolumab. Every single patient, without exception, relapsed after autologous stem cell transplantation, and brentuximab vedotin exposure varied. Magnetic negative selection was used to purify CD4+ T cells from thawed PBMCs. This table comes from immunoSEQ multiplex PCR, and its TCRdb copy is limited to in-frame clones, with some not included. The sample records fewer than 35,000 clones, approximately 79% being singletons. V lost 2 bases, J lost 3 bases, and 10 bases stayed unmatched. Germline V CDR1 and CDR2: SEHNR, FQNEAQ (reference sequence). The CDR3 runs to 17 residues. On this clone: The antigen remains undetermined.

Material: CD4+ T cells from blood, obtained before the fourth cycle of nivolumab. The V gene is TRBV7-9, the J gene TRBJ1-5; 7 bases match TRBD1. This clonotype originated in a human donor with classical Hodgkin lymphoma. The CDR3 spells CASSLTRDRENNQPQHF. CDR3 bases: TGTGCCAGCAGCTTAACGAGAGACAGGGAAAACAATCAGCCCCAGCATTTT.